The present T cell receptor (beta chain) was sequenced within a study of shared clonotypes between healthy human individuals. Study outcomes and limitations: Tissues were not sampled, only blood, and their repertoires likely differ.

Trimming took 0 bases from V and 4 from J, leaving 9 bases between them. The CDR3 consists of 14 residues. Germline V gene sequence: CDR1 MNHEY, CDR2 SVGAGI. In regard to this clone: The antigen remains undetermined. The same CDR3 is also encoded by other DNA sequences in this sample.

Naive CD8 cells lacked CD45RO, underwent positive selection for CCR7 and left out terminally differentiated effector memory CD45RA+ cells. Template for every sorted-subset replicate PCR totaled about 0.2 ug DNA, roughly 30,000 T cell genomes. Sequencing was performed with immunoSEQ multiplex PCR; in TCRdb, only in-frame clones are kept and a portion is missing. The sample has approximately 1.9 million clones; approximately 92% are singletons. This TCR came from a young man in good health. Some clones in this sample may be carry-over from other donors' samples. J is TRBJ1-1 and V is TRBV6-5; perhaps TRBD1 as D (5 bases). Sequenced: naive CD8+ T cells from PBMCs. CDR3 nucleotide sequence: TGTGCCAGCAGTTACTCCGGGGGAGGCACTGAAGCTTTCTTT. Encoded protein: CASSYSGGGTEAFF.